This entry lists 27 T cell receptor beta chains sequenced from one sample in a study of T cells after yellow fever vaccination. TCRdb re-called the 5' RACE reads through MiXCR, storing one row per CDR3 protein. The sample has some 340,000 distinct CDR3 sequences; around 10% are singletons. Specimen: CD4+ T cells sorted from PBMCs, collected 45 days after the yellow fever booster vaccination. The receptors were gathered from a man aged 18-30 years who received the YFV17D yellow fever vaccine.

This clonotype was observed many times. J is TRBJ2-3 and V is TRBV5-1, with TRBD2 matching over 11 bases. Germline assignment: CDR1 SGHRS and CDR2 YFSETQ. Trimming took 4 bases from V and 4 from J; bases not matched to a gene: 14. CDR3 length: 18 residues. The DNA of the CDR3 is TGCGCCAGCAGCCGACGATTTTCCGGGACTAGCGGTTCAGATACGCAGTATTTT. This sequence encodes CASSRRFSGTSGSDTQYF.

This clonotype was observed a single time. The V call is TRBV10-3, the J call TRBJ2-5; 8 bases map to TRBD1. The CDR3 runs to 12 residues. Germline V gives CDR1 ENHRY, CDR2 SYGVKD. V lost 6 bases, J lost 4 bases, and 1 base stayed unmatched. The CDR3 is CAIRGTGETQYF. CDR3 bases: TGTGCCATCAGGGGGACAGGAGAGACCCAGTACTTC.

The V gene is TRBV5-1, the J gene TRBJ1-4; D gene ambiguous. CDR1 is SGHRS and CDR2 is YFSETQ in the germline V gene. The V end lost 0 bases, the J end lost 2 bases, and 14 bases lay between the germline ends. This CDR3 has 17 amino acids. The CDR3 DNA follows: TGCGCCAGCAGCTTGGGGTTTAGGGTCCGGACTAATGAAAAACTGTTTTTT. Protein: CASSLGFRVRTNEKLFF.

The chain has TRBV10-3 and TRBJ2-7; D call uncertain. The CDR3 contains 13 residues. CDR1 is ENHRY, CDR2 SYGVKD, per germline. V was trimmed by 2 bases and J by 6 bases, leaving 11 bases between them. The CDR3 DNA is TGTGCCATCAGTGAGGTCAAGGGTGGCGAGCAGTACGTC. This codes for CAISEVKGGEQYV.

This clonotype was observed a handful of times. The rearrangement uses TRBV30 and TRBJ2-1; 8 bases are shared with TRBD2. The ends lost 3 bases at V and 0 bases at J; junction bases unmatched: 7. Looked up from germline, CDR1 is GTSNPN and CDR2 is SVGIG (reference sequence). The CDR3 has 16 amino acids. CDR3: CAWSRPGLDSYNEQFF. The CDR3 DNA reads as TGTGCCTGGAGCAGACCGGGACTAGACTCCTACAATGAGCAGTTCTTC.

This clonotype was seen repeatedly, ten times or more. This chain links TRBV4-3 with TRBJ2-2; TRBD1 agrees at 7 bases. The V and J ends lost 0 bases and 4 bases, in that order; junction bases with no gene match: 5. Germline V gives CDR1 LGHNA, CDR2 YSLEER. CDR3 length equals 16 residues. CDR3 loop: CASSQEGAGGTGELFF. CDR3 in DNA: TGCGCCAGCAGCCAAGAGGGGGCAGGGGGCACCGGGGAGCTGTTTTTT.

This clonotype was counted at least ten times. J is TRBJ2-1 and V is TRBV5-1; TRBD2 matches at 11 bases. This CDR3 comprises 16 residues. From germline, CDR1 is SGHRS and CDR2 YFSETQ. V lost 6 bases to trimming and J lost 4 bases; unmatched junction nucleotides: 9. The CDR3 protein is CASKTSGGAAYNEQFF. The CDR3 DNA follows: TGCGCCAGCAAAACTAGCGGGGGAGCCGCTTACAATGAGCAGTTCTTC.

Here the CDR3 DNA reads TGCGCCAGCAGCCCCTCTGGGAGGACCTACGAGCAGTACGTC. Translated, it gives CASSPSGRTYEQYV. The rearrangement uses TRBV5-1 and TRBJ2-7; possibly TRBD2 for D (6 bases). Trimming took 4 bases from V and 2 from J, leaving 13 bases between them. Germline V lookup: CDR1 SGHRS, CDR2 YFSETQ. The CDR3 is 14 residues long.

This clonotype was detected only a few times. An end of the junction does not agree with germline; a read error may underlie this. The V and J genes are TRBV9 and TRBJ2-5; D perhaps matches TRBD1 (7 bases). From germline, CDR1 is SGDLS and CDR2 YYNGEE. This CDR3 comprises 13 residues. The CDR3 DNA sequence: TGTGCCAGCTGGGGGGACAGAGGGCCCCCCGACATCTTC. Translation: CASWGDRGPPDIF.

In this sample, this clonotype turned up a few times. The gene calls are TRBV19 and TRBJ2-4; the D is unclear. CDR3 length: 17 residues. V lost 0 bases, J lost 0 bases, and 12 bases lay in between. Germline CDR1 and CDR2: LNHDA and SQIVND (reference sequence). CDR3 coding DNA: TGTGCCAGTAGTATAGACGGCGGCACCGTAGCCAAAAACATTCAGTACTTC. It specifies CASSIDGGTVAKNIQYF.

The CDR3 DNA is TGTGCCAGCAGTTACTCAAGGGGGGCCGGGGTAACCACTGAAGCTTTCTTT. Amino acid sequence: CASSYSRGAGVTTEAFF. The chain uses TRBV6-2 or TRBV6-3 and TRBJ1-1; D perhaps matches TRBD1 (6 bases). Germline V lookup: CDR1 MNHEY, CDR2 SVGEGT. Trimming removed 0 bases at V and 4 bases at J, with 18 bases between. This CDR3 is built from 17 residues.

This clonotype occurred a few times. The chain employs TRBV11-2 and TRBJ1-5; D is undetermined. CDR3 length: 13 residues. The germline CDR1 and CDR2 sequences are SGHAT and FQNNGV. The V and J ends lost 5 bases and 10 bases respectively, with 15 bases between them. CDR3 coding DNA: TGTGCCAGCAGCCCCGCCCGCCCTGGACCCCAGCATTTT. This gives the protein CASSPARPGPQHF. Using reference TRBV11-2 and TRBJ1-5 for the parts outside the CDR3, the full variable domain is EAGVAQSPRYKIIEKRQSVAFWCNPISGHATLYWYQQILGQGPKLLIQFQNNGVVDDSQLPKDRFSAERLKGVDSTLKIQPAKLEDSAVYLCASSPARPGPQHFGDGTRLSIL.

This clonotype has only a few counts. This chain uses TRBV2 with TRBJ1-6; 9 bases agree with TRBD1. CDR1 SNHLY and CDR2 FYNNEI come from the germline V gene. CDR3 size: 16 residues. With V trimmed by 7 bases and J by 11 bases, 15 bases remained unmatched. The CDR3 spells CASTLPPGQGSAPLHF. CDR3 DNA: TGTGCCAGCACCCTTCCACCGGGACAGGGATCGGCACCCCTCCACTTT.

This clonotype has a handful of counts. The chain uses TRBV7-3 and TRBJ2-7; the match to TRBD2 covers 8 bases. CDR1 and CDR2 from the germline V gene are SGHTA and FQGTGA. The CDR3 totals 21 residues. Germline trimming cut 4 bases from V and 1 base from J; bases unmatched to any gene: 24. The CDR3: CASSSPRGRPGGSPTSYEQYV. CDR3 bases: TGTGCCAGCAGCTCCCCCCGAGGTCGGCCGGGGGGGTCCCCGACATCCTACGAGCAGTACGTC.

The chain links TRBV28 to TRBJ2-3; 8 positions match TRBD2. Losses at the gene ends were 3 bases for V and 14 bases for J; bases not matched to a gene: 7. The CDR3 has 12 amino acids. Germline loops: CDR1 MDHEN, CDR2 SYDVKM. The CDR3 DNA sequence: TGTGCCAGCAGTTTCCAGCGGGGGAGCTTGTATTTT. Encoded protein: CASSFQRGSLYF. The variable domain in full, with the rest retrieved from reference TRBV28 and TRBJ2-3, is DVKVTQSSRYLVKRTGEKVFLECVQDMDHENMFWYRQDPGLGLRLIYFSYDVKMKEKGDIPEGYSVSREKKERFSLILESASTNQTSMYLCASSFQRGSLYFGPGTRLTVL.

This clonotype was counted ten times or more. The chain links TRBV4-1 to TRBJ2-5; the match to TRBD2 covers 7 bases. Per the germline V gene, CDR1 is MGHRA and CDR2 is YSYEKL. This CDR3 is 16 amino acids long. With V trimmed by 2 bases and J by 4 bases, 10 bases remained unmatched. The CDR3, as DNA: TGCGCCAGCAGCCAACCTAGCGGTCGGGGAGGAGAGACCCAGTACTTC. Its translation is CASSQPSGRGGETQYF.

This clonotype was seen repeatedly, ten times or more. The CDR3 here is CASSSRTEETQYF. In nucleotides, the CDR3 is TGTGCCAGCAGTTCCCGGACAGAAGAGACCCAGTACTTC. The V gene is TRBV27, the J gene TRBJ2-5; D is perhaps TRBD1 (6 bases). With 4 bases removed from V and 3 bases from J, the gap between germline ends came to 9 bases. CDR1 and CDR2 from the germline V gene are MNHEY and SMNVEV (reference sequence). The CDR3 runs 13 residues.

This clonotype was counted at least ten times. The chain joins TRBV6-5 to TRBJ1-1; 7 bases fit TRBD1. CDR3 length: 13 amino acids. The V and J ends lost 5 bases and 6 bases, in that order; junction bases with no gene match: 6. Per germline, CDR1 MNHEY and CDR2 SVGAGI. CDR3 in amino acids: CASSRDSWAEAFF. CDR3 coding DNA: TGTGCCAGCAGTAGGGACAGCTGGGCTGAAGCTTTCTTT.

This sequence joins TRBV5-1 and TRBJ1-4; tentative D call: TRBD1 (5 bases). V lost 7 bases, J lost 4 bases, and 11 bases lay in between. The CDR3 runs 13 residues. In germline, CDR1 is SGHRS, CDR2 YFSETQ. CDR3 residues: CASQGRNNEKLFF. The DNA of the CDR3 is TGCGCCAGCCAGGGACGCAATAATGAAAAACTGTTTTTT.

This clonotype showed up just a few times. V is TRBV18 and J is TRBJ1-3; no definite D call. The CDR3 length is 17 residues. The V end lost 2 bases, the J end lost 0 bases, and 14 bases lay between the germline ends. Germline V gene sequence: CDR1 KGHSH, CDR2 LQKENI. DNA for the CDR3: TGTGCCAGCTCACCATGGTCCGGGGTCAACTCTGGAAACACCATATATTTT. Its protein product is CASSPWSGVNSGNTIYF.

This clonotype was observed many times. This chain's CDR3 is CASSLGLSSYEQYF. As DNA, the CDR3 is TGTGCCAGCAGCTTAGGCCTGAGCTCCTACGAGCAGTACTTC. The V and J genes are TRBV7-2 and TRBJ2-7; D gene ambiguous. The germline V and J ends were trimmed by 1 base and 0 bases, with 7 bases remaining between them. The CDR3 consists of 14 residues. Germline loops: CDR1 SGHTA, CDR2 FQGNSA.

This clonotype turned up a few times. This sequence joins TRBV5-1 and TRBJ2-3; 8 bases fit TRBD2. The CDR3 length is 17 residues. With V trimmed by 4 bases and J by 2 bases, 12 bases remained unmatched. Per germline, CDR1 SGHRS and CDR2 YFSETQ. The CDR3 loop is CASSPWGAGDLTDTQYF. CDR3 nucleotide sequence: TGCGCCAGCAGCCCCTGGGGAGCGGGGGACCTCACAGATACGCAGTATTTT. Full variable domain (remainder filled in from reference TRBV5-1 and TRBJ2-3): KAGVTQTPRYLIKTRGQQVTLSCSPISGHRSVSWYQQTPGQGLQFLFEYFSETQRNKGNFPGRFSGRQFSNSRSEMNVSTLELGDSALYLCASSPWGAGDLTDTQYFGPGTRLTVL.

This clonotype was seen only a few times. The chain carries TRBV4-2 and TRBJ2-5, with a possible D match to TRBD1 (6 bases). The V and J ends lost 6 bases and 2 bases respectively, with 19 bases between them. This CDR3 spans 16 amino acids. Germline V gene sequence: CDR1 LGHNA, CDR2 YNFKEQ. In DNA, the CDR3 is TGTGCCAGCAGACTACAGGGAACAACGAATCAAGAGACCCAGTACTTC. This translates into CASRLQGTTNQETQYF.

This clonotype occurred a few times. The chain links TRBV4-3 to TRBJ1-2; the match to TRBD1 covers 8 bases. V shed 1 base and J 8 bases; nucleotides not matched to a gene: 6. In germline, CDR1 is LGHNA, CDR2 YSLEER. The CDR3 runs 14 residues. The CDR3 DNA follows: TGCGCCAGCAGCCAAGCTCCGGACAGGGCGGGCTACACCTTC. It specifies CASSQAPDRAGYTF.

The chain employs TRBV20-1 and TRBJ1-1, with 8 bases lining up with TRBD1. CDR1 is DFQATT, CDR2 SNEGSKA, per germline (reference sequence). The CDR3 is 14 residues long. Trimming took 6 bases from V and 1 from J; bases not matched to a gene: 7. The DNA for the CDR3 is TGCAGTGCGGCCCCGGACAGGGAGAACACTGAAGCTTTCTTT. Its translation: CSAAPDRENTEAFF.

This clonotype was seen a handful of times. The chain joins TRBV10-3 to TRBJ2-2; TRBD1 aligns across 8 bases. This CDR3 has 16 residues. V was pared by 2 bases and J by 0 bases, with 2 bases of the junction left unmatched. Germline values: CDR1 ENHRY, CDR2 SYGVKD. The CDR3 spells CAISESRGPNTGELFF. CDR3 DNA: TGTGCCATCAGTGAGAGCAGGGGGCCGAACACCGGGGAGCTGTTTTTT.

The chain is built from TRBV7-6 and TRBJ2-1; TRBD2 matches at 9 bases. From germline, CDR1 is SGHVS and CDR2 FNYEAQ. This CDR3 has 16 residues. V shed 11 bases and J 7 bases; nucleotides not matched to a gene: 18. CDR3 DNA sequence: TGTGCCGTTTCCGCGGGGGGGCCAGCCGAGTTGAATGAGCAGTTCTTC. Protein: CAVSAGGPAELNEQFF. Looking up the rest from reference TRBV7-6 and TRBJ2-1 gives the full variable domain: GAGVSQSPRYKVTKRGQDVALRCDPISGHVSLYWYRQALGQGPEFLTYFNYEAQQDKSGLPNDRFSAERPEGSISTLTIQRTEQRDSAMYRCAVSAGGPAELNEQFFGPGTRLTVL.